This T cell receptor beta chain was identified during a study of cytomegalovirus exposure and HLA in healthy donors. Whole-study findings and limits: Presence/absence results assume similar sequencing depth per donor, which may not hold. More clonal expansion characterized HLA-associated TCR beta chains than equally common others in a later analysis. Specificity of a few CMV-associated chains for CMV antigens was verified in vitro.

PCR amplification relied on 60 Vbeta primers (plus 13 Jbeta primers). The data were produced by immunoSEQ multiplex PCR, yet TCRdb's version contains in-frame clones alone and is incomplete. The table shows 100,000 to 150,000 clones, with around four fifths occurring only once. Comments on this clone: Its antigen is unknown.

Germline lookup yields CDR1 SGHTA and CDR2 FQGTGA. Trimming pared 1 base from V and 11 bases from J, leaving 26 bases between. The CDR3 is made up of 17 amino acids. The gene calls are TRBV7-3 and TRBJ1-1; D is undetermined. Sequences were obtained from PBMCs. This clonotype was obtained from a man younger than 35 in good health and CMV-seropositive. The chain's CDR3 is CASSLKNPGGPPGRAFF. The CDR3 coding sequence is TGTGCCAGCAGCTTAAAAAATCCCGGAGGGCCCCCAGGTCGGGCTTTCTTT.